This TCR beta chain appears in the sequencing data of a study of blood T cell repertoires in COVID-19. CDR3 length: 15 residues. Germline trimming cut 2 bases from V and 3 bases from J; bases unmatched to any gene: 5. Germline V gene sequence: CDR1 SGHVS, CDR2 FQNEAQ. Original processing notes: Amplification of reference gene primers was used by the study to estimate nucleated cell counts. Assay: immunoSEQ multiplex PCR; the TCRdb copy retains only in-frame clones and omits some. V and J calls and clone size are copied from that table; D and trimming were computed from the DNA. The sample holds fewer than 200,000 clones, 86% seen once.

This chain uses TRBV7-8 with TRBJ2-3; TRBD1 agrees at 7 bases. Sequencing used peripheral blood. The TCR comes from a man in his 70s with active or convalescent COVID-19. CDR3 DNA sequence: TGTGCCAGCAGCTTACCCGGCAGGGGGACAGATACGCAGTATTTT. Translating gives CASSLPGRGTDTQYF.